This T cell receptor beta chain is drawn from a study of cytomegalovirus exposure and HLA in healthy donors. In the case of this clone: Its cognate antigen is unknown.

This cohort consisted of healthy bone marrow donors. General study points: A later analysis found TCR association rates differed by HLA locus, highest for DRB1 and lowest for HLA-C. High specificity and sensitivity for cytomegalovirus status were reported for the classifier. Another analysis was done later, and it associated over 15,000 TCR beta sequences with HLA alleles at 0.05 false discovery rate.

V lost 3 bases and J lost 2; bases outside the gene matches: 9. The CDR3 loop spans 16 amino acids. Germline CDR1 reads LNHNV; CDR2 reads YYDKDF (reference sequence). PCR primers comprised 60 Vbeta and 13 Jbeta primers. Sequencing used immunoSEQ multiplex PCR; TCRdb keeps in-frame clones, though not all of them. Counted here are around 110,000 clones, roughly 83% occurring once; the ten biggest clones make up 3.5% to 4.5%. Sequencing was done on a sample of PBMCs. The chain joins TRBV15 to TRBJ1-1; 7 nucleotides agree with TRBD1. The clonotype comes from a man aged 25 to 45 in good health and CMV-seropositive. DNA for the CDR3: TGTGCCACCAGCAGGAAGGTGGGACAGCCCAACACTGAAGCTTTCTTT. Amino acids: CATSRKVGQPNTEAFF.